This T cell receptor (beta chain) was captured by sequencing in a study of blood T cell repertoires in COVID-19. Assay used: immunoSEQ multiplex PCR; TCRdb lists only in-frame clones, some missing. The sample consists of 200,000 to 250,000 clones, about 84% of them appearing once. This clone was picked up one time. While infection was still active, Seattle patients were enrolled and then followed longitudinally. Germline V gene data show CDR1 as ENHRY and CDR2 as SYGVKD. This CDR3 is 14 amino acids long. V shed 6 bases, J shed 3 bases, and the junction held 7 bases outside the gene matches. The chain employs TRBV10-3 and TRBJ1-2; the match to TRBD1 covers 7 bases. Sequencing input: peripheral blood. This clonotype was sampled from a woman of 80 years or more with COVID-19, enrolled during active disease. CDR3 in amino acids: CAIRTGQSDYGYTF. For the CDR3, the DNA is TGTGCCATCAGGACGGGACAGTCAGACTATGGCTACACCTTC.